These 16 T cell receptor beta chains share one sample of origin, sequenced in a study of T cell responses to AZD1222 COVID-19 vaccine (dated by TCRdb to the early 2020s). What the time point label conveys for this sample: baseline before first vaccination. To prepare the library, the immunoSEQ multiplex PCR assay was applied. Drawn from immuneACCESS, this table holds only the in-frame rearrangements with V and J called that TCRdb kept. Clones are partly lost; checked studies trace under half to an unresolved V gene and leave the rest unexplained. The sample table contains 68,000 or so clones; only one count was recorded for 88% of them. 7.8% of the sample is in the top ten clones. Sequenced here: peripheral blood, sampled on day 0 of AZD1222 vaccination. These receptors all come from an adult in good health.

V is TRBV6-5 and J is TRBJ2-7, with 8 nucleotides matching TRBD2. J lost 3 bases, V lost 7 bases, and 5 bases had no gene match. In germline, CDR1 is MNHEY, CDR2 SVGAGI. The CDR3 loop spans 13 amino acids. CDR3 residues: CASTPGTSYEQYF. CDR3 nucleotides: TGTGCCAGCACCCCCGGGACTAGCTACGAGCAGTACTTC.

The V call is TRBV6-5, the J call TRBJ1-5; tentative D call: TRBD1 (5 bases). Germline V lookup: CDR1 MNHEY, CDR2 SVGAGI. The CDR3 loop spans 14 amino acids. The V gene lost 8 bases and the J gene lost 8 bases, with 19 bases spanning the gap. DNA for the CDR3: TGTGCCAGCTGCCCCCAGGGTTTTGGGGAGCCCCAGCATTTT. It specifies CASCPQGFGEPQHF.

On this clone: Other DNA sequences from this sample encode an identical CDR3 as well. The V and J genes are TRBV7-3 and TRBJ2-3; TRBD2 agrees at 8 bases. Germline CDR1 and CDR2: SGHTA and FQGTGA. This CDR3 is built from 14 residues. V was clipped by 5 bases and J by 5 bases; unmatched bases: 6. CDR3 nucleotide sequence: TGTGCCAGCAGCCTCGGGACTAGTGGAGATACGCAGTATTTT. Amino acid sequence: CASSLGTSGDTQYF.

The V gene is TRBV6-2 or TRBV6-3, the J gene TRBJ2-3; 10 bases match TRBD2. Per germline, CDR1 MNHEY and CDR2 SVGEGT. V lost 5 bases to trimming and J lost 4 bases; unmatched junction nucleotides: 12. This CDR3 has 17 amino acids. The DNA of the CDR3 is TGTGCCAGCAGTGACGGGGTAGCGGGAGGCCCCTCAGATACGCAGTATTTT. It codes for CASSDGVAGGPSDTQYF.

The CDR3 DNA is TGTGCCAGCAGCCTCAGAATCTCTAGCGCCCCCCGGGCCCAGTACTTC. This translates into CASSLRISSAPRAQYF. The chain uses TRBV28 and TRBJ2-5; D is possibly TRBD2 (6 bases). V lost 6 bases and J 9 bases, leaving 26 bases between the germline ends. The germline V gene has CDR1 MDHEN and CDR2 SYDVKM. The CDR3 is 16 residues long.

The rearrangement joins TRBV24-1 to TRBJ2-2; D unclear. V dropped 8 bases and J dropped 1 base, with 10 bases sitting between them. This CDR3 comprises 14 residues. Per germline, CDR1 KGHDR and CDR2 SFDVKD. DNA for the CDR3: TGTGCCACCATGAAGGGCCAGAACACCGGGGAGCTGTTTTTT. It specifies CATMKGQNTGELFF.

This clone has only one observation. The V call is TRBV9, the J call TRBJ2-7; 9 bases agree with TRBD2. The V gene's germline CDR1 is SGDLS and CDR2 YYNGEE. After removal of 0 bases from V and 2 bases from J, the junction contained 3 bases not matched to a gene. The CDR3 is made up of 15 amino acids. As DNA, the CDR3 is TGTGCCAGCAGCGTAGGTGTAGCGGGGGCCTACGAGCAGTACTTC. This sequence encodes CASSVGVAGAYEQYF. Supplemented by reference TRBV9 and TRBJ2-7, the full variable domain reads DSGVTQTPKHLITATGQRVTLRCSPRSGDLSVYWYQQSLDQGLQFLIQYYNGEERAKGNILERFSAQQFPDLHSELNLSSLELGDSALYFCASSVGVAGAYEQYFGPGTRLTVT.

This chain links TRBV6-5 with TRBJ2-7, with TRBD1 matching 8 bases. V was pared by 7 bases and J by 5 bases, with 7 bases of the junction left unmatched. The germline V gene encodes CDR1 MNHEY and CDR2 SVGAGI. The CDR3 is 13 amino acids. CDR3 in DNA: TGTGCCAGCACACCACCAGGGGGCGACGAGCAGTACTTC. It encodes CASTPPGGDEQYF.

The CDR3 spells CASSRTPGLAGGFTDTQYF. The CDR3 coding sequence is TGTGCCAGCAGTCGAACACCGGGACTAGCGGGAGGGTTCACAGATACGCAGTATTTT. This sequence joins TRBV3-1 (or the pseudogene TRBV3-2) and TRBJ2-3, with 16 bases matching TRBD2. The CDR3 sequence is 19 residues long. With 6 bases clipped from V and 2 bases from J, the junction kept 11 bases outside the gene matches. The germline CDR1 and CDR2 sequences are LGHDT and YNNKEL (reference sequence).

The chain carries TRBV19 and TRBJ2-7, with 12 bases identical to TRBD2. The germline V gene encodes CDR1 LNHDA and CDR2 SQIVND (reference sequence). V shed 6 bases and J 2 bases; nucleotides not matched to a gene: 8. There are 16 residues in the CDR3. CDR3: CASRSQTSGGPYEQYF. DNA for the CDR3: TGTGCCAGTAGGTCCCAGACTAGCGGGGGACCCTACGAGCAGTACTTC.

In nucleotides, the CDR3 is TGTGCCAGCTCATCACTGGGAAGCAACTCTGGTGGAAACACCATATATTTT. Protein: CASSSLGSNSGGNTIYF. The chain recombines TRBV18 with TRBJ1-3; D call uncertain. Trimming cost V 5 bases and J 3 bases, with 20 bases left between them. Germline V lookup: CDR1 KGHSH, CDR2 LQKENI. The CDR3 extends over 17 amino acids.

The rearrangement uses TRBV3-1 (or the pseudogene TRBV3-2) and TRBJ1-1, with D perhaps matching TRBD1 (5 bases). Germline assignment: CDR1 LGHDT and CDR2 YNNKEL (reference sequence). Between the trimmed V and J ends, which lost 4 bases and 4 bases, there was a span of 13 bases. This CDR3 has 14 amino acids. The CDR3 spells CASSPRFRGTEAFF. CDR3 coding DNA: TGTGCCAGCAGCCCCCGGTTTAGGGGCACTGAAGCTTTCTTT.

The chain links TRBV4-1 to TRBJ2-3, with TRBD2 matching over 7 bases. J was trimmed by 0 bases and V by 0 bases; bases with no gene match: 3. CDR1 and CDR2 (germline): MGHRA, YSYEKL. The CDR3 totals 16 residues. The CDR3 protein is CASSQDSGRSTDTQYF. The CDR3, as DNA: TGCGCCAGCAGCCAAGATTCCGGGAGGAGCACAGATACGCAGTATTTT.

This chain uses TRBV10-1 with TRBJ2-7, with TRBD1 matching 10 bases. Germline V gives CDR1 WNHNN, CDR2 SYGVQD (reference sequence). Trimming took 3 bases from V and 6 from J; bases not matched to a gene: 8. CDR3 length equals 15 residues. The CDR3: CASSDRTGGFGEQYF. DNA for the CDR3: TGCGCCAGCAGTGATCGGACAGGGGGTTTCGGCGAGCAGTACTTC.

The chain links TRBV9 to TRBJ2-2, with TRBD1 identical over 8 bases. With V trimmed by 2 bases and J by 10 bases, 4 bases remained unmatched. The CDR3 length is 13 residues. CDR1 is SGDLS and CDR2 is YYNGEE in the germline V gene. The DNA for the CDR3 is TGTGCCAGCAGCGTTCAGGGGGCCCCGGAGCTGTTTTTT. It codes for CASSVQGAPELFF.

This chain connects TRBV7-3 to TRBJ1-2; 7 nucleotides line up with TRBD1. Unmatched junction bases numbered 7, after V lost 5 bases and J lost 4 bases. Germline lookup yields CDR1 SGHTA and CDR2 FQGTGA. CDR3 length equals 14 residues. CDR3 bases: TGTGCCAGCAGCGAATCGGCAGGGGGCTATGGCTACACCTTC. It codes for CASSESAGGYGYTF.